This T cell receptor beta chain is from a study of CD8+ T cells in alopecia areata. Study background: Treatment of the treated patients consisted of oral tofacitinib, 5 to 10 mg twice daily.

Germline assignment: CDR1 SNHLY and CDR2 FYNNEI. The CDR3 consists of 16 residues. Trimming removed 4 bases from V and 0 bases from J, with 14 bases in between. Extraction and reverse transcription of RNA yielded cDNA as the sequencing template. This table comes from immunoSEQ multiplex PCR, and its TCRdb copy is limited to in-frame clones, with some not included. The repertoire includes about 170,000 clones, 65% to 75% of them detected once, and about an eighth sits in the top ten. This sequence was found in a human donor with alopecia areata. The sequences come from CD8+ T cells sorted from blood, collected at week 0. This chain uses TRBV2 with TRBJ2-3, with D possibly called TRBD1 or TRBD2 (5 bases each). Written as DNA, the CDR3 is TGTGCCAGCAGTGGACCCGGGACGGAAAGCACAGATACGCAGTATTTT. This translates into CASSGPGTESTDTQYF.